This T cell receptor beta chain was sequenced during a study of beta chain features in type 1 diabetes. To note about this clone: As yet, its antigen is unknown.

CDR1 is KGHSH and CDR2 is LQKENI in the germline V gene. The CDR3 loop spans 15 amino acids. V lost 1 base and J lost 3, with 9 bases in between. Of the isolated RNA, all was reverse transcribed, and so the sequenced material was expressed TCRB transcripts. Profiling relied on immunoSEQ multiplex PCR, and the TCRdb table lists in-frame clones only, not all of them. This table holds roughly 700,000 clones, roughly 12% found once. General study points: Moderate yet significant TCRB CDR3 shortening was seen in Type 1 diabetes patients in all four CD4+ subsets.

The TCR originated in a man aged 18 to 35 with type 1 diabetes. The chain carries TRBV18 and TRBJ2-2; D might be TRBD1 or TRBD2, each matching 6 bases. The sample comprised naive CD4+ T cells from blood. CDR3 coding DNA: TGTGCCAGCTCACCACAGGGGGGAGACACCGGGGAGCTGTTTTTT. It encodes CASSPQGGDTGELFF.